One sample yielded the 20 T cell receptor beta chains listed below, sequenced in a study of human T cells and chemical hapten exposure. TCRdb ran MiXCR on the RACE reads and lists one entry per CDR3 protein. The sample contains under 400,000 distinct CDR3 sequences, around 5.5% of which appear only once. Time point specified: pre-sensitization, week 0. Treatment reported: therapeutic diphenylcyclopropenone sensitization with weekly scalp DPC. The source material was whole blood, sampled in connection with sensitization to the hapten diphenylcyclopropenone (DPC). The receptors come from a woman between 45 and 60 years old with alopecia areata. Some clones in this sample may be carry-over from other donors' samples.

This clonotype occurred a few times. The V and J genes are TRBV7-2 and TRBJ1-1; the match to TRBD1 covers 7 bases. The length of the CDR3 is 15 residues. CDR1 SGHTA and CDR2 FQGNSA come from the germline V gene. V was pared by 4 bases and J by 6 bases, with 11 bases of the junction left unmatched. DNA for the CDR3: TGTGCCAGCAGCTCTCAGGGGGGTCTAGTCTCTGAAGCTTTCTTT. It yields the protein CASSSQGGLVSEAFF. Using reference TRBV7-2 and TRBJ1-1 for the parts outside the CDR3, the full variable domain is GAGVSQSPSNKVTEKGKDVELRCDPISGHTALYWYRQSLGQGLEFLIYFQGNSAPDKSGLPSDRFSAERTGGSVSTLTIQRTQQEDSAVYLCASSSQGGLVSEAFFGQGTRLTVV.

In its sample, this clonotype was seen a few times. The chain is built from TRBV20-1 and TRBJ2-1, with D perhaps assigned TRBD1 or TRBD2 (5 bases each). This CDR3 contains 16 residues. Per germline, CDR1 DFQATT and CDR2 SNEGSKA (reference sequence). V gave up 0 bases and J gave up 3 bases, with 15 bases separating them. The CDR3 here is CSARDRPEGIYNEQFF. CDR3 coding DNA: TGCAGTGCTAGAGATCGTCCCGAGGGGATCTACAATGAGCAGTTCTTC.

This clonotype was seen repeatedly, ten times or more. The chain links TRBV29-1 to TRBJ2-7; D tentatively reads TRBD1 or TRBD2 (7 bases each). CDR3 length equals 15 residues. Germline CDR1 reads SQVTM; CDR2 reads ANQGSEA. With 0 bases removed from V and 4 bases from J, the gap between germline ends came to 16 bases. In DNA, the CDR3 is TGCAGCGTTGAAGATTACCCAGGGGGGGGATACGAGCAGTACTTC. Encoded protein: CSVEDYPGGGYEQYF.

This clonotype was detected many times. The chain couples TRBV29-1 to TRBJ2-1, with a weak D call TRBD2 (7 bases). Trimming removed 3 bases at V and 8 bases at J, with 14 bases between. Germline-derived CDR1 and CDR2 are SQVTM and ANQGSEA. This CDR3 is 13 amino acids long. This CDR3 is CSVDGGADDEQFF. In DNA form, the CDR3 reads TGCAGCGTTGATGGGGGGGCCGACGATGAGCAGTTCTTC.

The chain carries TRBV28 and TRBJ2-3; D is ambiguous. In germline, CDR1 is MDHEN, CDR2 SYDVKM. The CDR3 is 14 residues long. The V end was cut by 6 bases, the J end by 4 bases, with 14 bases between. The CDR3 reads CASSLGILADTQYF. CDR3 DNA sequence: TGTGCCAGCAGCCTGGGGATCCTGGCAGATACGCAGTATTTT. Based on the CDR3 plus reference TRBV28 and TRBJ2-3, the full variable domain is DVKVTQSSRYLVKRTGEKVFLECVQDMDHENMFWYRQDPGLGLRLIYFSYDVKMKEKGDIPEGYSVSREKKERFSLILESASTNQTSMYLCASSLGILADTQYFGPGTRLTVL.

This clonotype was seen more than once but under ten times. This chain links TRBV3-1 with TRBJ2-3; D may correspond to TRBD1 or TRBD2 (5 bases each). The CDR3 has 14 amino acids. Trimming removed 4 bases at V and 1 base at J, with 9 bases between. Germline lookup yields CDR1 LGHDT and CDR2 YNNKEL (reference sequence). CDR3 loop: CASSRQGRTDTQYF. Written as DNA, the CDR3 is TGTGCCAGCAGCCGGCAGGGACGCACAGATACGCAGTATTTT.

This clonotype was found many times. This sequence joins TRBV15 and TRBJ2-3, with 9 bases fitting TRBD1. The trim removed 5 bases at V and 7 bases at J, leaving 13 bases unmatched. CDR1 and CDR2 (germline): LNHNV, YYDKDF (reference sequence). The CDR3 extends over 16 amino acids. The CDR3 spells CATSADRGGKRNTQYF. The CDR3 DNA reads as TGTGCCACCAGCGCCGACAGGGGGGGGAAGCGGAATACGCAGTATTTT.

This clonotype was seen only a few times. This chain connects TRBV20-1 to TRBJ2-7; maybe TRBD2 (6 bases). Germline-derived CDR1 and CDR2 are DFQATT and SNEGSKA (reference sequence). V lost 3 bases and J 2 bases, leaving 23 bases between the germline ends. The CDR3 extends over 17 amino acids. The CDR3 loop reads CSASGHDWAGTTYEQYF. CDR3 DNA: TGCAGTGCTAGCGGACACGACTGGGCGGGGACGACCTACGAGCAGTACTTC.

In this sample, this clonotype turned up many times. The rearrangement uses TRBV5-1 and TRBJ2-1, with TRBD2 matching 11 bases. CDR1 SGHRS and CDR2 YFSETQ come from the germline V gene. With V trimmed by 5 bases and J by 6 bases, 13 bases remained unmatched. This CDR3 has 17 amino acids. The CDR3 region has the DNA TGCGCCAGCAGTTTGTTAGCGGGAGGGCCGGGTAGCAATGAGCAGTTCTTC. Amino acid sequence: CASSLLAGGPGSNEQFF.

This clonotype was seen a few times. This chain uses TRBV25-1 with TRBJ1-2; TRBD1 matches at 7 bases. The ends lost 6 bases at V and 4 bases at J; junction bases unmatched: 5. The CDR3 has 13 residues. Looked up from germline, CDR1 is MGHDK and CDR2 is SYGVNS. The CDR3 spells CASRAGGIYGYTF. CDR3 coding DNA: TGTGCCAGCAGGGCAGGGGGGATCTATGGCTACACCTTC.

The table lists this clonotype with many counts. The V gene is TRBV7-9, the J gene TRBJ2-2; the D gene is possibly TRBD2 (5 bases). V shed 5 bases and J shed 5 bases, with 15 bases lying between them. This CDR3 has 15 amino acids. Germline V CDR1 and CDR2: SEHNR, FQNEAQ (reference sequence). In nucleotides, the CDR3 is TGTGCCAGCAGCATCTCCGGGATTCCAACCGGGGAGCTGTTTTTT. Translating it yields CASSISGIPTGELFF.

This clonotype came up a few times. V usage is TRBV9 and J usage is TRBJ2-3; no firm D call. CDR1 and CDR2 from the germline V gene are SGDLS and YYNGEE. The CDR3 consists of 14 residues. The V and J ends lost 3 bases and 2 bases respectively, with 10 bases between them. The CDR3 nucleotides read TGTGCCAGCAGCGGGAGAGTCTACACAGATACGCAGTATTTT. Encoded protein: CASSGRVYTDTQYF.

This clonotype was observed a handful of times. The chain couples TRBV7-9 to TRBJ2-1; 10 bases are a match to TRBD2. Trimming took 6 bases from V and 7 from J; bases not matched to a gene: 9. This CDR3 is 15 amino acids long. Germline V gene data show CDR1 as SEHNR and CDR2 as FQNEAQ (reference sequence). CDR3 loop: CASRFLAGEGNEQFF. The CDR3 region has the DNA TGTGCCAGCAGGTTTCTAGCGGGAGAAGGGAATGAGCAGTTCTTC.

There are a few counts of this clonotype. The chain combines TRBV21-1 with TRBJ1-4; TRBD1 is the table's D call, not checked against the DNA. TRBV21-1 is noted as a pseudogene. The CDR3 loop spans 22 amino acids. The CDR3 region is CASSSRTPGTGDVPQRNEKLFF. CDR3 DNA: TGTGCCAGCAGCAGTAGAACCCCCGGGACAGGGGACGTTCCCCAGCGTAATGAAAAACTGTTTTTT.

This clonotype was found a few times. This chain uses TRBV18 with TRBJ1-1; D possibly corresponds to TRBD1 (5 bases). This CDR3 has 13 amino acids. The V gene's germline CDR1 is KGHSH and CDR2 LQKENI. Trimming cost V 6 bases and J 1 base, with 9 bases left between them. This CDR3 is CASSGAANTEAFF. CDR3 nucleotides: TGTGCCAGCTCCGGGGCAGCGAACACTGAAGCTTTCTTT.

At least ten counts were recorded for this clonotype. The chain has TRBV30 and TRBJ2-1; 11 positions agree with TRBD2. The V gene's germline CDR1 is GTSNPN and CDR2 SVGIG (reference sequence). The CDR3 extends over 15 amino acids. V lost 2 bases to trimming and J lost 6 bases; unmatched junction nucleotides: 6. The CDR3 loop is CAWSPWTSGPNEQFF. CDR3 nucleotides: TGTGCCTGGAGTCCTTGGACTAGCGGGCCCAATGAGCAGTTCTTC.

This clonotype was picked up many times. The genes are TRBV20-1 and TRBJ2-5, with D uncertain. V was shortened by 3 bases and J by 7 bases, with 9 bases between the two germline ends. The length of the CDR3 is 11 residues. In germline, CDR1 is DFQATT, CDR2 SNEGSKA (reference sequence). This CDR3 reads CSARSTGTQYF. The DNA for the CDR3 is TGCAGTGCTAGGTCTACGGGGACCCAGTACTTC.

V usage is TRBV20-1 and J usage is TRBJ2-3; possible D gene TRBD1, 5 bases. Trimming left V 3 bases short and J 1 base short, with 11 bases between. The germline V gene encodes CDR1 DFQATT and CDR2 SNEGSKA (reference sequence). The CDR3 has 14 amino acids. Here the CDR3 reads CSASGAGRTDTQYF. The CDR3 DNA reads TGCAGTGCTAGTGGGGCAGGACGCACAGATACGCAGTATTTT.

This clonotype was detected many times. The CDR3 sequence: CASSWAGDPETQYF. In DNA form, the CDR3 reads TGTGCCAGCAGCTGGGCAGGAGACCCAGAGACCCAGTACTTC. V is TRBV11-2 and J is TRBJ2-5; D ambiguous. Germline V gene lookup returns CDR1 SGHAT and CDR2 FQNNGV. Between the trimmed V and J ends, which lost 4 bases and 4 bases, there was a span of 13 bases. This CDR3 region has 14 residues.

J is TRBJ1-2 and V is TRBV28, with D perhaps matching TRBD1 (6 bases). The CDR3 sequence is 14 residues long. Germline lookup yields CDR1 MDHEN and CDR2 SYDVKM. V lost 3 bases, J lost 4 bases, and 12 bases lay in between. CDR3 coding DNA: TGTGCCAGCAGTTTCTCGGACAGAGTCTATGGCTACACCTTC. Translated: CASSFSDRVYGYTF.